This is a list of T cell receptor beta chains from one sample in a study of cytomegalovirus exposure and HLA in healthy donors. The table came from immunoSEQ multiplex PCR; TCRdb's copy has only in-frame clones and leaves some out. This table has around 240,000 clones, almost 90% appearing once. The sequenced sample consisted of PBMCs. The receptors originated from a woman aged 18 to 35 in good health and CMV-seronegative. The CDR3 runs from the conserved cysteine through the conserved F or W. D genes are given only for firm matches.

>TRBD1|TRBV18|TRBJ1-5
CASSPPGQGPGQPQHF
>-|TRBV28|TRBJ2-2
CASSFLGRAGELFF
>-|TRBV7-6|TRBJ2-7
CASSLGGTASYEQYF
>TRBD2|TRBV28|TRBJ2-1
CASNPGLAGGRGKFF
>-|TRBV15|TRBJ1-1
CATSSDGDTEAFF
>-|TRBV15|TRBJ1-2
CATSRDRGGSPGRGYTF
>-|TRBV4-1|TRBJ2-5
CASSQDAGLETQYF
>-|TRBV5-8|TRBJ2-1
CASSARRNYNEQFF
>-|TRBV6-1|TRBJ2-7
CASEDSGLFYEQYF
>-|TRBV7-8|TRBJ1-5
CASSLVPQGSNQPQHF
>TRBD2|TRBV19|TRBJ2-3
CASSIEGGGADTQYF
>TRBD2|TRBV4-1|TRBJ2-1
CASSQALASGGRGEQFF
>-|TRBV2|TRBJ2-3
CAISPGHSTDTQYF
>-|TRBV7-2|TRBJ2-3
CASSLGPTGRGTDTQYF
>-|TRBV28|TRBJ1-6
CASSRQFDSPLHF
>TRBD2|TRBV28|TRBJ2-2
CASSRTSGGSNTGELFF
>TRBD1|TRBV27|TRBJ1-6
CASSLSGQGAYNSPLHF
>TRBD1|TRBV27|TRBJ2-1
CASSRGTGGNEQFF
>TRBD2|TRBV6-4|TRBJ2-3
CASSEVAGTTDTQYF
>-|TRBV5-1|TRBJ1-5
CASSREAGNNQPQHF
>-|TRBV11-3|TRBJ1-6
CASSLGAGGLSPLHF
>TRBD1|TRBV19|TRBJ2-5
CASSIVRGRDQETQYF
>-|TRBV18|TRBJ2-3
CASSLTTAAGDTQYF
>-|TRBV7-8|TRBJ1-1
CASSFRVPFGNQGTEAFF
>-|TRBV6-1|TRBJ2-1
CASSEAFHNEQFF
>-|TRBV5-8|TRBJ2-5
CASSLEGGRGETQYF
>-|TRBV7-9|TRBJ2-5
CASSLDTGQETQYF
>-|TRBV7-9|TRBJ1-1
CASSPGVWTEAFF
>TRBD2|TRBV7-2|TRBJ2-3
CASSLGSLAGLDTQYF
>TRBD1|TRBV28|TRBJ1-2
CASSLRTGFGYTF
>TRBD1|TRBV4-3|TRBJ1-1
CASSQGPPGGYTEAFF
>-|TRBV2|TRBJ1-6
CASSQTELYSPLHF
>TRBD2|TRBV27|TRBJ2-1
CASSLIGPTGGVRGEQFF
>TRBD2|TRBV5-1|TRBJ2-4
CASSLGTSGGLIAKNIQYF
>-|TRBV7-2|TRBJ2-3
CASSLLGGGITDTQYF
>TRBD1|TRBV27|TRBJ2-4
CASRTGSDIQYF
>-|TRBV28|TRBJ1-3
CASTPGQGVGEDTIYF
>-|TRBV6-5|TRBJ1-5
CASSYSASGGKVPQHF
>TRBD2|TRBV6-6|TRBJ2-5
CASSYSRTSGGETQYF
>-|TRBV5-1|TRBJ2-2
CASRVAANTGELFF
>TRBD1|TRBV14|TRBJ1-2
CASSPLRTGPFSYGYTF
>TRBD1|TRBV7-2|TRBJ2-3
CASRRQGGADTQYF
>-|TRBV5-6|TRBJ1-1
CASSFLGRDTEAFF
>TRBD2|TRBV5-4|TRBJ2-3
CASRLAGGPADTQYF
>-|TRBV5-1|TRBJ1-1
CASSSGVRGFNTEAFF